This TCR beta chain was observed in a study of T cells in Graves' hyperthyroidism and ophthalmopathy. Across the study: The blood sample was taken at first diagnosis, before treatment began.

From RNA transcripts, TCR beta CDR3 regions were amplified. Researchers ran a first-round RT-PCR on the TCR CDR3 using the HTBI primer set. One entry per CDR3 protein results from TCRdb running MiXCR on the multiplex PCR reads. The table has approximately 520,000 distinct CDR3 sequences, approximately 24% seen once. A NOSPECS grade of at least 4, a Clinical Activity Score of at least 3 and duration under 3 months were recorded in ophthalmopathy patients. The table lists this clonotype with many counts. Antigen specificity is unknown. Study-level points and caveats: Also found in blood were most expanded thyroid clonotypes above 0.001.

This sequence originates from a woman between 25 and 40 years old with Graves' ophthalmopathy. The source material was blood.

The CDR3 is CASSAYDTGELFF. CDR3 in DNA: TGTGCCAGCAGCGCGTACGACACCGGGGAGCTGTTTTTT. The gene calls are TRBV7-3 and TRBJ2-2; D is unclear. Between the trimmed V and J ends, which lost 5 bases and 3 bases, there was a span of 7 bases. The germline V gene has CDR1 SGHTA and CDR2 FQGTGA. This CDR3 comprises 13 residues.